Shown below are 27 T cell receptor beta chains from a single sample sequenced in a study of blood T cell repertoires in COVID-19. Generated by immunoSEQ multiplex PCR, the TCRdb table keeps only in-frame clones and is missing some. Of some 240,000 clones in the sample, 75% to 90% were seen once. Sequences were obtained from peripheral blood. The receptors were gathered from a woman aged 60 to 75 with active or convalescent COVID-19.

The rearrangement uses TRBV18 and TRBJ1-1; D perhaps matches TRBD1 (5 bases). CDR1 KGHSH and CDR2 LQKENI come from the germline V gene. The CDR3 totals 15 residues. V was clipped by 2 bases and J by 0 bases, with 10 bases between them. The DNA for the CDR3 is TGTGCCAGCTCACCAGGGGGAGGATTGAACACTGAAGCTTTCTTT. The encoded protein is CASSPGGGLNTEAFF.

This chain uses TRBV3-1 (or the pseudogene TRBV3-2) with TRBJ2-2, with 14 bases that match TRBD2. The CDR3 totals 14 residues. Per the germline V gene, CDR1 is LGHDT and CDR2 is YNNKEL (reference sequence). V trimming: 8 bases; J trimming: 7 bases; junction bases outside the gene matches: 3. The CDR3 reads CASGLAGGYGELFF. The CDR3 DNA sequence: TGTGCCAGCGGACTAGCGGGGGGCTACGGGGAGCTGTTTTTT.

CDR3 in DNA: TGTGCCAGCAGCCCGGCGTGGGGGGATGAGCAGTTCTTC. As protein: CASSPAWGDEQFF. This chain links TRBV7-9 with TRBJ2-1, with D perhaps matching TRBD2 (6 bases). CDR1 is SEHNR and CDR2 is FQNEAQ in the germline V gene (reference sequence). V was trimmed by 5 bases and J by 8 bases, leaving 13 bases between them. The CDR3 covers 13 residues.

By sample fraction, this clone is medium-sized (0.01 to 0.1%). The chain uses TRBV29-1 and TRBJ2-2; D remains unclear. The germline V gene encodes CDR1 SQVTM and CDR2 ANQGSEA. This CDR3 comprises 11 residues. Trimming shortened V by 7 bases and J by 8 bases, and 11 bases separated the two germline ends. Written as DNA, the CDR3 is TGCAGCGCCACTTTGCGGGGGGAGCTGTTTTTT. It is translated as CSATLRGELFF.

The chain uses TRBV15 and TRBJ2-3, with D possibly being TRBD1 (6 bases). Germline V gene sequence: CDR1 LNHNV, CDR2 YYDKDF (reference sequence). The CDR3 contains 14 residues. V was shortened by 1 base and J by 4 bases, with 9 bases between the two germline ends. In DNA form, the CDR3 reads TGTGCCACCAGCAGAGGTCAGGGGTCAGATACGCAGTATTTT. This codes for CATSRGQGSDTQYF.

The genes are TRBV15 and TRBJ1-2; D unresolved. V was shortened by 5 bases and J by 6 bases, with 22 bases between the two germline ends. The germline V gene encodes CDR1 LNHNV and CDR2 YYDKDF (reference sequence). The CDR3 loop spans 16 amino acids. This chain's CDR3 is CATSLEARTAPNGYTF. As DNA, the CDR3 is TGTGCCACCAGCTTAGAGGCGAGAACGGCCCCGAATGGCTACACCTTC.

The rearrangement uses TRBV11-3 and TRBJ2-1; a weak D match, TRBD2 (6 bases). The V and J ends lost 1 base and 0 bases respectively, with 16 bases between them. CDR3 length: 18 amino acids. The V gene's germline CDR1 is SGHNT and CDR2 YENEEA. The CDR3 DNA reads TGTGCCAGCAGCTTAGCAGTCGGGAGCCTTTCCTCCTACAATGAGCAGTTCTTC. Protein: CASSLAVGSLSSYNEQFF.

CDR3 residues: CASSLRGTSAPRDTQYF. The CDR3 DNA follows: TGTGCCAGCAGCTTAAGGGGGACTAGCGCTCCCAGGGATACGCAGTATTTT. This sequence joins TRBV7-3 and TRBJ2-3; 10 positions match TRBD2. This CDR3 has 17 residues. CDR1 and CDR2 from the germline V gene are SGHTA and FQGTGA. Trimming removed 1 base from V and 6 bases from J; junction bases left unmatched: 10.

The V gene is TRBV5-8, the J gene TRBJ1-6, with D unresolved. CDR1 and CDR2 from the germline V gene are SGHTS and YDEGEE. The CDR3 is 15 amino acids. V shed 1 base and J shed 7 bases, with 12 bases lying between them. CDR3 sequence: CASSLLRPLNSPLHF. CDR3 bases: TGTGCCAGCAGCTTGCTGAGGCCCCTAAATTCACCCCTCCACTTT.

The CDR3 DNA is TGTGCCAGCAGCGTCGGTGGGAGCTCCTATAATTCACCCCTCCACTTT. Its translation: CASSVGGSSYNSPLHF. The chain uses TRBV5-4 and TRBJ1-6; D not resolved. Trimming stripped 4 bases from V and 0 bases from J, with 11 bases between. CDR3 length: 16 amino acids. Germline V gene data show CDR1 as SGHNT and CDR2 as YYREEE (reference sequence).

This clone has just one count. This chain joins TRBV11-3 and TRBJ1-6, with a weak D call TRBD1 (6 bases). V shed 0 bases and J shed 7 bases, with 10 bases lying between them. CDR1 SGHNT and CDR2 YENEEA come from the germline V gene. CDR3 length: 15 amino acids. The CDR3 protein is CASSLDLDRNSPLHF. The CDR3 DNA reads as TGTGCCAGCAGCTTAGATCTGGACAGAAATTCACCCCTCCACTTT.

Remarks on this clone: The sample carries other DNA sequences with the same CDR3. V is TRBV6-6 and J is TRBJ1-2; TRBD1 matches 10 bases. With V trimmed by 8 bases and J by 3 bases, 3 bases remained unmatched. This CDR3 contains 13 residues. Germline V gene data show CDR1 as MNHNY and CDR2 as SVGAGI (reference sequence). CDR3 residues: CASSGTGDYGYTF. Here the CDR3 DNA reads TGTGCCAGCTCCGGGACAGGGGACTATGGCTACACCTTC.

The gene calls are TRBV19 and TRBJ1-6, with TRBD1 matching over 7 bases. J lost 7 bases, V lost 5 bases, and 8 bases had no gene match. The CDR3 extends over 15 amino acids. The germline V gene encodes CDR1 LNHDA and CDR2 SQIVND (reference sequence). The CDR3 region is CASSAAGQRNSPLHF. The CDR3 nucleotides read TGTGCCAGTAGTGCCGCGGGACAGAGGAATTCACCCCTCCACTTT.

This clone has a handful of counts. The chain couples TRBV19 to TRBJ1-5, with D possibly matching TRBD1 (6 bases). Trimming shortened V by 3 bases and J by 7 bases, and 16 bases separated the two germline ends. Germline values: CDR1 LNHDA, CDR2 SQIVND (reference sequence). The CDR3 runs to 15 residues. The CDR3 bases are TGTGCCAGTAGTATCGGCCCGGGGGGCCGCCAGCCCCAGCATTTT. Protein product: CASSIGPGGRQPQHF.

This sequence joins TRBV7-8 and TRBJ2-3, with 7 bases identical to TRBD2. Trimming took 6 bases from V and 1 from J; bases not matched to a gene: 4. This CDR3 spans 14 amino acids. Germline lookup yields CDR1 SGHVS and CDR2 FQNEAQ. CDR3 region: CASRRAGGTDTQYF. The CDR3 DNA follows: TGTGCCAGCAGGAGGGCGGGGGGCACAGATACGCAGTATTTT.

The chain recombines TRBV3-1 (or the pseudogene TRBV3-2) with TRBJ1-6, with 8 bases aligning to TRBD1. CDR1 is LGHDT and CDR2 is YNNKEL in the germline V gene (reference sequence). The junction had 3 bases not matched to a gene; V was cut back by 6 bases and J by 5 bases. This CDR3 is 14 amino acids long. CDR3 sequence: CASSQTGDNSPLHF. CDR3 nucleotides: TGTGCCAGCAGTCAGACAGGGGATAATTCACCCCTCCACTTT.

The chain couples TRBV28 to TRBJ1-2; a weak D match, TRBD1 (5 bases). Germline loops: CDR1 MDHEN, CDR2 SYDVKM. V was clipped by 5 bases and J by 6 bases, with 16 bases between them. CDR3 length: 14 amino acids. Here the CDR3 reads CASSPGGGGHGYTF. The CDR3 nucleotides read TGTGCCAGCAGTCCGGGTGGGGGAGGGCATGGCTACACCTTC.

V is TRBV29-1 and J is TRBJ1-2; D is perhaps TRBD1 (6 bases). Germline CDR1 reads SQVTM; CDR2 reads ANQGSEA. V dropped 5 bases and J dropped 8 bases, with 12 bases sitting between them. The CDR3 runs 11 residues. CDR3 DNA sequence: TGCAGCGTTAACAGGGAGGGCGGCTACACCTTC. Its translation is CSVNREGGYTF.

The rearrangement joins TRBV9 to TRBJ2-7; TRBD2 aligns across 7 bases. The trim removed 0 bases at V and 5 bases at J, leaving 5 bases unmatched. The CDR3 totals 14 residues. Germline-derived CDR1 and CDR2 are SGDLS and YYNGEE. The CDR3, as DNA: TGTGCCAGCAGCGTAGCCGGGGGAGGGAACGAGCAGTACTTC. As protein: CASSVAGGGNEQYF. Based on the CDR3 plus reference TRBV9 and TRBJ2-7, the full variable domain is DSGVTQTPKHLITATGQRVTLRCSPRSGDLSVYWYQQSLDQGLQFLIQYYNGEERAKGNILERFSAQQFPDLHSELNLSSLELGDSALYFCASSVAGGGNEQYFGPGTRLTVT.

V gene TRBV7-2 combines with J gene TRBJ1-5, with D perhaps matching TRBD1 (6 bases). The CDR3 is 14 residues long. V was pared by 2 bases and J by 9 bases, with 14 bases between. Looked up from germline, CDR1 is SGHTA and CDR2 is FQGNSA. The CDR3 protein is CASSLRGGDRPQHF. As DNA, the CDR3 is TGTGCCAGCAGCTTACGAGGGGGGGATAGGCCCCAGCATTTT.

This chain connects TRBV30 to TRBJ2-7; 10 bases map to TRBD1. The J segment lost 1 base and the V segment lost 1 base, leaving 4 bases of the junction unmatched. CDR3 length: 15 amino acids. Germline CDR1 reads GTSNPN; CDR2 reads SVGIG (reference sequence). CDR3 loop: CAWSDRDRGSYEQYF. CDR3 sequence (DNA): TGTGCCTGGAGTGATCGGGACAGGGGATCCTACGAGCAGTACTTC.

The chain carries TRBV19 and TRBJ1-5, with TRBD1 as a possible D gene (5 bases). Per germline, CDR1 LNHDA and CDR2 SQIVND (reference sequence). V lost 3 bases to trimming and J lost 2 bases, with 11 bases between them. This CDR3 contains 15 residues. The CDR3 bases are TGTGCCAGTAGTATGAACAGGTTCGGCAATCAGCCCCAGCATTTT. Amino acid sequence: CASSMNRFGNQPQHF.

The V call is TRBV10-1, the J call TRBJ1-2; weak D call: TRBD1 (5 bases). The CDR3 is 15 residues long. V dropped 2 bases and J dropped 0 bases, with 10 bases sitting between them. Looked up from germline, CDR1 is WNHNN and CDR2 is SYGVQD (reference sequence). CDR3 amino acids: CASSEETDPNYGYTF. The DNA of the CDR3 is TGCGCCAGCAGTGAGGAGACAGACCCTAACTATGGCTACACCTTC.

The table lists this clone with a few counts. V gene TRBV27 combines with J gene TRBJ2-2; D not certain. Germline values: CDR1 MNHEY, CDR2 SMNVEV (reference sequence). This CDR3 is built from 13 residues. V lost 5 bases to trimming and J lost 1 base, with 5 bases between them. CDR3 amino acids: CASSPWNTGELFF. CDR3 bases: TGTGCCAGCAGTCCCTGGAACACCGGGGAGCTGTTTTTT.

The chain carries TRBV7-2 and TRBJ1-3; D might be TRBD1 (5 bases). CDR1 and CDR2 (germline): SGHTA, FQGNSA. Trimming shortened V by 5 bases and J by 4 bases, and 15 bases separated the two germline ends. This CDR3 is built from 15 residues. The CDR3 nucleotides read TGTGCCAGCAGCCTTTGGGCCGGGGGAGGAAACACCATATATTTT. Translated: CASSLWAGGGNTIYF.

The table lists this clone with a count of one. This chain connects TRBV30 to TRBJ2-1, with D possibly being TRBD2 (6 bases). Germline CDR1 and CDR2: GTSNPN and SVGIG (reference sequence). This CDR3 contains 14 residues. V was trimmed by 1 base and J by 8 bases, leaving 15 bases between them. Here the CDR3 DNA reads TGTGCCTGGAGTGGGGGCGGGGCTGGGCATGAGCAGTTCTTC. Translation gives CAWSGGGAGHEQFF.

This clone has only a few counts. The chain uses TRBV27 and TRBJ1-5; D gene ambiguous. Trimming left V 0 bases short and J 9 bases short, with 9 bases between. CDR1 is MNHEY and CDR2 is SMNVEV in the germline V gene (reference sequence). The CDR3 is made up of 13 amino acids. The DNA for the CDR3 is TGTGCCAGCAGTTTATCGGCAGGTCGGCCCCAGCATTTT. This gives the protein CASSLSAGRPQHF.